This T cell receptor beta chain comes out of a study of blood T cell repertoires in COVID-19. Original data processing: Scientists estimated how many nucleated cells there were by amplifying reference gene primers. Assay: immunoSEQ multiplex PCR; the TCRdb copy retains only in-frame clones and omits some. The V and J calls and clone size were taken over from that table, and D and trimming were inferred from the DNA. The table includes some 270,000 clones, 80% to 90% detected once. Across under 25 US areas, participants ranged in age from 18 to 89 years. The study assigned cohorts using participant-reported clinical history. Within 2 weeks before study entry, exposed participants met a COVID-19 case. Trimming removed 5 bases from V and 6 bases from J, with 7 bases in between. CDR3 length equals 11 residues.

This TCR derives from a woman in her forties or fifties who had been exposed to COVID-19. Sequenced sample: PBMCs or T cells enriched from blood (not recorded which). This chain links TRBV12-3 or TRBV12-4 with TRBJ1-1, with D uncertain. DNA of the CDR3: TGTGCCAGCAGTGCGGCGGCTGAAGCTTTCTTT. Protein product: CASSAAAEAFF.